This TCR beta chain stems from a study of T-cell reconstitution after alpha-beta-depleted transplantation in children. The germline V and J ends were trimmed by 5 bases and 6 bases, with 20 bases remaining between them. This CDR3 contains 15 residues. Per the germline V gene, CDR1 is SGHVS and CDR2 is FNYEAQ. The authors prepared the TCRbeta library with unique molecular identifiers. TCRdb used MiXCR to reprocess the PCR reads, holding one entry per CDR3 protein. In the table there are about 120,000 distinct CDR3 sequences, under 25% of which are singletons. For this clonotype: The antigen is not known.

Study-wide points: Recipient T cells and thymic progenitors that survived gave rise to the high TCRbeta diversity observed at day 60 in some patients. Reportedly, alpha-beta T cells present about two months post-transplant originated from several hundred expanded clones of graft origin. T-cell numbers and diversity one year post-transplant derived largely from freshly generated T cells.

This TCR was sampled from a male patient between 2 and 9 years old who had a stem cell transplant for chronic granulomatous disease, so the T cells may come from the graft donor. The V gene is TRBV7-6, the J gene TRBJ2-7; D possibly matches TRBD1 or TRBD2 (5 bases each). The sample in question was PBMCs, mostly from graft donor cells, obtained 180 days after TCRalphabeta/CD19-depleted stem cell transplant. The CDR3 sequence: CASSAGTQKNGEQYF. The CDR3 DNA sequence: TGTGCCAGCAGCGCCGGGACCCAGAAAAATGGCGAGCAGTACTTC.